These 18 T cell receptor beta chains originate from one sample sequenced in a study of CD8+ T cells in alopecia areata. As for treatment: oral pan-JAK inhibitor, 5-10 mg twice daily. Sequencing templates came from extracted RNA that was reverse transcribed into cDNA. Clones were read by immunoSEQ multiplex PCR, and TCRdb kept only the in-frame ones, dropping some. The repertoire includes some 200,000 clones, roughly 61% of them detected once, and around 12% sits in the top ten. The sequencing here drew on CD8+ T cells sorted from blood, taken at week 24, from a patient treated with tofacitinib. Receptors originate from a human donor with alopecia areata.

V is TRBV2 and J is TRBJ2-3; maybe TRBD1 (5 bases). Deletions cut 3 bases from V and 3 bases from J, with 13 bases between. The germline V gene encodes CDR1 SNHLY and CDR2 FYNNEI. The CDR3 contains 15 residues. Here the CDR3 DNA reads TGTGCCAGCAGTGATGGCAGGGTGAGGACAGATACGCAGTATTTT. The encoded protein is CASSDGRVRTDTQYF. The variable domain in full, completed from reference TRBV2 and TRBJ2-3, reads EPEVTQTPSHQVTQMGQEVILRCVPISNHLYFYWYRQILGQKVEFLVSFYNNEISEKSEIFDDQFSVERPDGSNFTLKIRSTKLEDSAMYFCASSDGRVRTDTQYFGPGTRLTVL.

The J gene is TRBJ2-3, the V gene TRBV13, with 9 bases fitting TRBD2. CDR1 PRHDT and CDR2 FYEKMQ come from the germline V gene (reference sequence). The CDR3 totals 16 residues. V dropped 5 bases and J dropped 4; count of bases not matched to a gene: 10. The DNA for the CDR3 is TGTGCCAGCAGCGGATCTAGCGGGGAGGTTTCAGATACGCAGTATTTT. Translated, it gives CASSGSSGEVSDTQYF. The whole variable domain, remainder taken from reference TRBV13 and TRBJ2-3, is AAGVIQSPRHLIKEKRETATLKCYPIPRHDTVYWYQQGPGQDPQFLISFYEKMQSDKGSIPDRFSAQQFSDYHSELNMSSLELGDSALYFCASSGSSGEVSDTQYFGPGTRLTVL.

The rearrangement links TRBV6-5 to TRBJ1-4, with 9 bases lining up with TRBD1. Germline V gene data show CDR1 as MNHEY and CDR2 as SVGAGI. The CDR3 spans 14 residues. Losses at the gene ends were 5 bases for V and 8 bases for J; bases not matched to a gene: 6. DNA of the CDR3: TGTGCCAGCAGTGAAGGACAGGGGTCCGAAAAACTGTTTTTT. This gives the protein CASSEGQGSEKLFF.

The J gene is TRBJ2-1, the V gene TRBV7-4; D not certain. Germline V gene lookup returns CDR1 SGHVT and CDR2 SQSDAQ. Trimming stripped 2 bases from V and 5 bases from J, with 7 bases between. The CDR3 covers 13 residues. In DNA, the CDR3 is TGTGCCAGCAGCTTAAGGCCCAACAATGAGCAGTTCTTC. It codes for CASSLRPNNEQFF.

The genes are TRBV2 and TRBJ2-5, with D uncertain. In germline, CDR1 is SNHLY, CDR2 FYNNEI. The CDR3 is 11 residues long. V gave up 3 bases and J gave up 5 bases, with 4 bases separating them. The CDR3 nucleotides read TGTGCCAGCAGTGAGGAGGAGACCCAGTACTTC. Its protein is CASSEEETQYF.

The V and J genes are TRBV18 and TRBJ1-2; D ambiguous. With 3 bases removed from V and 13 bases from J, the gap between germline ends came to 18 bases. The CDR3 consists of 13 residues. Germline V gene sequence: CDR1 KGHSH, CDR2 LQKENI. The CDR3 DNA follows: TGTGCCAGCTCACCCTTAAGGACCTTCTTCCCCACCTTC. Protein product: CASSPLRTFFPTF.

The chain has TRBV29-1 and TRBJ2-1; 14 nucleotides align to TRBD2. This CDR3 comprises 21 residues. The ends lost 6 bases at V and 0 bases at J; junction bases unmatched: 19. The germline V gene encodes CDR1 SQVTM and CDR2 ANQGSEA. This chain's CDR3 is CSVDKRHRLAGGPSSYNEQFF. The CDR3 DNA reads TGCAGCGTCGACAAAAGACACCGACTAGCGGGGGGGCCGAGCTCCTACAATGAGCAGTTCTTC.

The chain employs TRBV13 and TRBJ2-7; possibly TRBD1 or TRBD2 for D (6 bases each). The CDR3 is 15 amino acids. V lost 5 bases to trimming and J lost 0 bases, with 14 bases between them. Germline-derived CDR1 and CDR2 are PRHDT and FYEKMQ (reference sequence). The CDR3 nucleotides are TGTGCCAGCAGCCTTTGGGGGGCGAGCTCCTACGAGCAGTACTTC. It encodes CASSLWGASSYEQYF.

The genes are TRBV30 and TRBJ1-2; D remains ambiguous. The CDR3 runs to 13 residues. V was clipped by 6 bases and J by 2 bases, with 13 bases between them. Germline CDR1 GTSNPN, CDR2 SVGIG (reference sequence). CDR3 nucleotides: TGTGCCTGTTCCCTAAGGGTAAACTATGGCTACACCTTC. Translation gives CACSLRVNYGYTF.

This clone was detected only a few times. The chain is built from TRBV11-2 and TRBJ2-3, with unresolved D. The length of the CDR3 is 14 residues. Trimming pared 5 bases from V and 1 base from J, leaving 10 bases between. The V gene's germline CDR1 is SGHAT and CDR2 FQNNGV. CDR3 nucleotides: TGTGCCAGCAGCCCACCCCCGGGCACAGATACGCAGTATTTT. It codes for CASSPPPGTDTQYF.

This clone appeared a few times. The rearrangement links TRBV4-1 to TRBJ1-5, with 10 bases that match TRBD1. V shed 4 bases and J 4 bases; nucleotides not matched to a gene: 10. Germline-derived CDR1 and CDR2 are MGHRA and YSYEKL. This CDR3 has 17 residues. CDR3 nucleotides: TGCGCCAGCAGCCCCTCCGGGACAGGGGCTTGGAATCAGCCCCAGCATTTT. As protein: CASSPSGTGAWNQPQHF.

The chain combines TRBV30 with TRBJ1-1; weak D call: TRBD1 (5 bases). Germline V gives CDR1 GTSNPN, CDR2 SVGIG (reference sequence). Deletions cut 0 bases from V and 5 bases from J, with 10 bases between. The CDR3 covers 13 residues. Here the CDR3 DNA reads TGTGCCTGGAGTGTAGGGGCGAGGACTGAAGCTTTCTTT. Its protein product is CAWSVGARTEAFF.

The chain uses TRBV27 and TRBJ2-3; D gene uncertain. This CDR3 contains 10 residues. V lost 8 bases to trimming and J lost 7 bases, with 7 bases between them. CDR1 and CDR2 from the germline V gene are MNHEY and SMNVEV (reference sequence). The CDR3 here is CASDWNTQYF. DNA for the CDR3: TGTGCCAGCGACTGGAATACGCAGTATTTT.

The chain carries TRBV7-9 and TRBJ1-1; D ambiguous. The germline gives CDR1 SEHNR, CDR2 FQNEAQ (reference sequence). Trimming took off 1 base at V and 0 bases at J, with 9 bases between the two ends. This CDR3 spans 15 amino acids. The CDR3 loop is CASSLGKGMNTEAFF. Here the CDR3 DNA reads TGTGCCAGCAGCTTAGGCAAAGGGATGAACACTGAAGCTTTCTTT.

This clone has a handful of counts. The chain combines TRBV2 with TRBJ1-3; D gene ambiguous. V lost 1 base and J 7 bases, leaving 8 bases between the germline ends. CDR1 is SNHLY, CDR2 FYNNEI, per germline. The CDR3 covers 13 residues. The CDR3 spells CASSEDGLNTIYF. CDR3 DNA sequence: TGTGCCAGCAGTGAAGACGGTCTGAACACCATATATTTT.

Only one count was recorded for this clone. The CDR3 DNA reads as TGTGCCAGCAGCTTAGGTCTAGCCCCCCAAGAGACCCAGTACTTC. It is translated as CASSLGLAPQETQYF. The V gene is TRBV7-8, the J gene TRBJ2-5; TRBD2 is a possible D gene (5 bases). The CDR3 has 15 residues. The V and J ends lost 1 base and 1 base respectively, with 10 bases between them. The germline CDR1 and CDR2 sequences are SGHVS and FQNEAQ.

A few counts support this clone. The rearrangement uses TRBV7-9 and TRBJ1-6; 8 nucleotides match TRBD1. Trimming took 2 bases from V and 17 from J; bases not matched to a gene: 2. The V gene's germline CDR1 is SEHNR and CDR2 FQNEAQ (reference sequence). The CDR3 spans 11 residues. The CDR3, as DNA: TGTGCCAGCAGCTTAAGACAGGGGATCCACTTT. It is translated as CASSLRQGIHF.

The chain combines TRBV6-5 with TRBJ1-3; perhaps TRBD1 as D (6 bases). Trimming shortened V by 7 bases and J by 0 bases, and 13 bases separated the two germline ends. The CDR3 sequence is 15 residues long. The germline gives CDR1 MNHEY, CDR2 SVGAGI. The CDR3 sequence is CASKADRNSGNTIYF. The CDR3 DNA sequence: TGTGCCAGCAAAGCGGACAGAAACTCTGGAAACACCATATATTTT.